The 9 T cell receptor beta chains below come from one sample, sequenced in a study of blood T cell repertoires in COVID-19. The data were produced by immunoSEQ multiplex PCR, yet TCRdb's version contains in-frame clones alone and is incomplete. The table has 200,000 to 250,000 clones, approximately 84% seen once. The sequenced sample was peripheral blood. The origin of the receptors is a woman between 25 and 40 years old who had recovered from COVID-19.

This clone was recorded once. At one boundary the junction diverges from the germline segment, which might be a read error. The chain employs TRBV7-9 and TRBJ1-2; tentative D call: TRBD1 (5 bases). Germline V gene data show CDR1 as SEHNR and CDR2 as FQNEAQ (reference sequence). This CDR3 is built from 14 residues. The CDR3 spells CASSSGLLFHLFRF. The CDR3 DNA reads as TGTGCCAGCAGCTCAGGGCTACTTTTTCATCTTTTCAGATTC.

This clone was recorded once. The rearrangement joins TRBV19 to TRBJ1-1; no firm D call. CDR3 length equals 13 residues. Germline CDR1 reads LNHDA; CDR2 reads SQIVND (reference sequence). The V and J ends lost 7 bases and 7 bases respectively, with 16 bases between them. In DNA form, the CDR3 reads TGTGCCAGTAAAGCGGGAGTGGCCTTTGAAGCTTTCTTT. Translation gives CASKAGVAFEAFF.

This sequence joins TRBV27 and TRBJ2-1, with TRBD1 matching over 7 bases. The CDR3 spans 13 residues. Trimming removed 5 bases from V and 8 bases from J; junction bases left unmatched: 6. Germline V gene lookup returns CDR1 MNHEY and CDR2 SMNVEV (reference sequence). CDR3 protein: CASSPRQGDEQFF. The CDR3 bases are TGTGCCAGCAGTCCACGACAGGGCGATGAGCAGTTCTTC.

The chain carries TRBV19 and TRBJ2-7; 7 bases are a match to TRBD2. The CDR3 length is 15 residues. Germline V lookup: CDR1 LNHDA, CDR2 SQIVND (reference sequence). Unmatched junction bases numbered 10, after V lost 7 bases and J lost 1 base. CDR3: CASTQGRGGSYEQYF. CDR3 coding DNA: TGTGCCAGTACCCAGGGTCGGGGAGGGTCCTACGAGCAGTACTTC. Full variable domain (missing parts from reference TRBV19 and TRBJ2-7): DGGITQSPKYLFRKEGQNVTLSCEQNLNHDAMYWYRQDPGQGLRLIYYSQIVNDFQKGDIAEGYSVSREKKESFPLTVTSAQKNPTAFYLCASTQGRGGSYEQYFGPGTRLTVT.

The chain is built from TRBV7-8 and TRBJ2-7; 7 bases match TRBD1. The J segment lost 5 bases and the V segment lost 0 bases, leaving 7 bases of the junction unmatched. CDR1 is SGHVS and CDR2 is FQNEAQ in the germline V gene. The CDR3 has 15 amino acids. Here the CDR3 DNA reads TGTGCCAGCAGCTTAGCGACAGGGCGACCCAACGAGCAGTACTTC. It encodes CASSLATGRPNEQYF. Complete variable domain (other parts from reference TRBV7-8 and TRBJ2-7): GAGVSQSPRYKVAKRGQDVALRCDPISGHVSLFWYQQALGQGPEFLTYFQNEAQLDKSGLPSDRFFAERPEGSVSTLKIQRTQQEDSAVYLCASSLATGRPNEQYFGPGTRLTVT.

The V call is TRBV13, the J call TRBJ2-7; tentative D call: TRBD2 (6 bases). The length of the CDR3 is 16 residues. Germline CDR1 is PRHDT and CDR2 is FYEKMQ (reference sequence). Trimming stripped 5 bases from V and 3 bases from J, with 20 bases between. The CDR3 bases are TGTGCCAGCAGCCCCGGCGGGGAAGTATCCTACTACGAGCAGTACTTC. Amino acid sequence: CASSPGGEVSYYEQYF.

The J gene is TRBJ2-7, the V gene TRBV6-1; D possibly corresponds to TRBD1 (6 bases). Germline V lookup: CDR1 MNHNS, CDR2 SASEGT. This CDR3 region has 16 residues. Trimming left V 2 bases short and J 4 bases short, with 18 bases between. The CDR3: CASSESGGWGYYEQYF. In DNA, the CDR3 is TGTGCCAGCAGTGAATCTGGGGGCTGGGGGTATTACGAGCAGTACTTC.

V usage is TRBV18 and J usage is TRBJ2-2; 9 bases are shared with TRBD1. The junction had 16 bases not matched to a gene; V was cut back by 3 bases and J by 5 bases. Germline assignment: CDR1 KGHSH and CDR2 LQKENI. CDR3 length equals 19 residues. CDR3 protein: CASSPSSLGTGKSTGELFF. The CDR3 DNA sequence: TGTGCCAGCTCACCGTCATCCCTGGGGACAGGGAAGAGTACCGGGGAGCTGTTTTTT.

This clone appeared once. Relative to the germline gene, one junction end is altered; a read error may explain this. The V call is TRBV6-2 or TRBV6-3, the J call TRBJ2-1; 14 bases are a match to TRBD2. Per germline, CDR1 MNHEY and CDR2 SVGEGT. The CDR3 consists of 15 residues. The DNA of the CDR3 is TGTGCCCGCAGTTCGACTAGCGGGGGGGGGAGTGGGCAGTTCTTC. Translation gives CARSSTSGGGSGQFF.